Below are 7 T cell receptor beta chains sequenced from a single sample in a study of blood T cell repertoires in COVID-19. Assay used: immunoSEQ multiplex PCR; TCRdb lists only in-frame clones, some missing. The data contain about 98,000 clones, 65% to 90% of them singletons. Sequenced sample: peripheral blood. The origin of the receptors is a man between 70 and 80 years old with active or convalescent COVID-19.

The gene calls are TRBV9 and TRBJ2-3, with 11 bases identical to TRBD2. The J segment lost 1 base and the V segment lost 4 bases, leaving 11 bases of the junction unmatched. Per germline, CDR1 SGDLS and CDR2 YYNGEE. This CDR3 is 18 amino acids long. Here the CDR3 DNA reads TGTGCCAGCAGCTCCCCTCGTAGCGGGGGGGATGGCACAGATACGCAGTATTTT. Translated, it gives CASSSPRSGGDGTDTQYF.

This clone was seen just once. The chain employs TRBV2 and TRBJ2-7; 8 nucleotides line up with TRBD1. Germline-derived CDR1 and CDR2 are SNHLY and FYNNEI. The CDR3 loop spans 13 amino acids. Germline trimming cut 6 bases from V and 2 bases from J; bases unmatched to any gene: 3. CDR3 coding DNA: TGTGCCAGCAGCAGGGACAGGCCCTACGAGCAGTACTTC. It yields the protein CASSRDRPYEQYF.

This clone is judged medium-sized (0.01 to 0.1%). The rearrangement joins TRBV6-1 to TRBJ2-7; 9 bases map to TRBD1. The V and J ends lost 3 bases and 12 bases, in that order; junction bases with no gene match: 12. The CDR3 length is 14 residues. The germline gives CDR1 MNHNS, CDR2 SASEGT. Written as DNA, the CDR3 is TGTGCCAGCAGTGACGTTCCACAGGGGGCCCGAGGGTACTTC. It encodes CASSDVPQGARGYF.

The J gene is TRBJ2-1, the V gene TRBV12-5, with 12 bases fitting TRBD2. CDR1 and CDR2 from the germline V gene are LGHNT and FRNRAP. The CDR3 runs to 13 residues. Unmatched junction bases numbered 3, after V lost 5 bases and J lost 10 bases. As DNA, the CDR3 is TGTGCTAGTGGTGCTAGCGGGGGGGTAGAGCAGTTCTTC. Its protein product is CASGASGGVEQFF.

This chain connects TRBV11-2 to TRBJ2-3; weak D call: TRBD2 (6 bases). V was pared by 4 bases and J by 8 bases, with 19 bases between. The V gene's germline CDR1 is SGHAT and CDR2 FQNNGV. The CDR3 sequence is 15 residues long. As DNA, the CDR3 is TGTGCCAGCAGCTCAGAGGGGCGGGGACGAGGTACGCAGTATTTT. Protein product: CASSSEGRGRGTQYF.

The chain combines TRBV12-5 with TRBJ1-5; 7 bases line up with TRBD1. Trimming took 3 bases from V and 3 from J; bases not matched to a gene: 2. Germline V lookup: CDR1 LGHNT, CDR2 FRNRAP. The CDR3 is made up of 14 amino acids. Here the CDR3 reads CASGLGGTNQPQHF. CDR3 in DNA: TGTGCTAGTGGTTTAGGGGGCACCAATCAGCCCCAGCATTTT.

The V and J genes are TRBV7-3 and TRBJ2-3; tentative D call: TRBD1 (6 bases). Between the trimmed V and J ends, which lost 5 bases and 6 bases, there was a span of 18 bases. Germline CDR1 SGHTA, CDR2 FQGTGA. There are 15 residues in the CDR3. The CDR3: CASSPSGLRGDTQYF. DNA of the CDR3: TGTGCCAGCAGCCCCTCTGGGCTAAGGGGGGATACGCAGTATTTT.